These T cell receptor beta chains were read from a single sample in a study of CD8 T cells in Susac syndrome. Each CDR3 protein gets one entry after TCRdb re-called the immunoSEQ multiplex PCR reads with MiXCR. The sample holds some 170,000 distinct CDR3 sequences, around 93% seen once. Source material: CD4+ T cells from PBMCs. All receptors come from a human donor in good health. The CDR3 runs from the conserved cysteine through the conserved F or W. Fields, in order: J gene, V gene, CDR3 protein.

j_call: TRBJ2-5; v_call: TRBV7-9; cdr3_aa: CASSLGPGTDQETQYF
j_call: TRBJ2-2; v_call: TRBV29-1; cdr3_aa: CSVRSGDRRVGELFF
j_call: TRBJ2-7; v_call: TRBV28; cdr3_aa: CASSYGGTTYEQYF
j_call: TRBJ2-7; v_call: TRBV15; cdr3_aa: CATSPSPGRSYEQYF
j_call: TRBJ2-5; v_call: TRBV7-9; cdr3_aa: CASSEPQGPQETQYF
j_call: TRBJ2-7; v_call: TRBV7-2; cdr3_aa: CASSSGTSSLEQYF
j_call: TRBJ1-2; v_call: TRBV2; cdr3_aa: CASSNRDGGPYGYTF
j_call: TRBJ2-3; v_call: TRBV29-1; cdr3_aa: CSVGTGVRTDTQYF
j_call: TRBJ2-1; v_call: TRBV20-1; cdr3_aa: CSARAPLASGGARSNEQFF
j_call: TRBJ2-3; v_call: TRBV5-1; cdr3_aa: CASGRASRTDTQYF
j_call: TRBJ2-2; v_call: TRBV12-3/TRBV12-4; cdr3_aa: CASSFGLYDGELFF
j_call: TRBJ2-3; v_call: TRBV4-1; cdr3_aa: CASSHGQGGGADTQYF
j_call: TRBJ1-1; v_call: TRBV2; cdr3_aa: CASTYSLNTEAFF
j_call: TRBJ2-7; v_call: TRBV7-6; cdr3_aa: CASSLDRVTEQYF
j_call: TRBJ2-5; v_call: TRBV6-5; cdr3_aa: CASSYSGQFQETQYF
j_call: TRBJ2-5; v_call: TRBV4-2; cdr3_aa: CASSQDGQETQYF
j_call: TRBJ2-7; v_call: TRBV6-1; cdr3_aa: CASSTSGFYEQYF
j_call: TRBJ2-7; v_call: TRBV30; cdr3_aa: CAWSRDRDRYEQYF
j_call: TRBJ1-3; v_call: TRBV15; cdr3_aa: CATSPRMSVGNTIYF
j_call: TRBJ2-3; v_call: TRBV29-1; cdr3_aa: CSADPAGGDTQYF
j_call: TRBJ1-5; v_call: TRBV9; cdr3_aa: CASSATGARNQPQHF
j_call: TRBJ2-1; v_call: TRBV30; cdr3_aa: CAWSVGGVEHEQFF
j_call: TRBJ1-3; v_call: TRBV13; cdr3_aa: CASSSPDRTRPFF
j_call: TRBJ1-4; v_call: TRBV29-1; cdr3_aa: CSVGGASEKLFF
j_call: TRBJ2-7; v_call: TRBV5-1; cdr3_aa: CASSRNRASREDEQYF
j_call: TRBJ2-6; v_call: TRBV5-1; cdr3_aa: CASSDPTSGANVLTF
j_call: TRBJ2-3; v_call: TRBV5-1; cdr3_aa: CASSSGRTDTQYF
j_call: TRBJ1-4; v_call: TRBV25-1; cdr3_aa: CASRTGANEKLFF
j_call: TRBJ1-2; v_call: TRBV6-5; cdr3_aa: CASSYSRGRGYGYTF
j_call: TRBJ1-2; v_call: TRBV2; cdr3_aa: CASSGEDSIGYTF
j_call: TRBJ2-7; v_call: TRBV4-1; cdr3_aa: CASSQEEVAYEQYF
j_call: TRBJ1-1; v_call: TRBV20-1; cdr3_aa: CSARSPPGTGTDEAFF
j_call: TRBJ2-2; v_call: TRBV5-1; cdr3_aa: CASSLNSGDTGELFF
j_call: TRBJ1-2; v_call: TRBV7-9; cdr3_aa: CASSLKGGEYGYTF
j_call: TRBJ1-1; v_call: TRBV5-5; cdr3_aa: CASSFTYRASEAFF
j_call: TRBJ2-2; v_call: TRBV5-1; cdr3_aa: CASSPLRGPNTGELFF
j_call: TRBJ2-7; v_call: TRBV10-3; cdr3_aa: CAISDRPQSYEQYF
j_call: TRBJ2-5; v_call: TRBV29-1; cdr3_aa: CSVQTDQETQYF
j_call: TRBJ2-2; v_call: TRBV2; cdr3_aa: CASRERDGTGELFF
j_call: TRBJ1-2; v_call: TRBV12-3/TRBV12-4; cdr3_aa: CASRRDRGDGYTF
j_call: TRBJ1-1; v_call: TRBV12-3/TRBV12-4; cdr3_aa: CASSLDREAFF
j_call: TRBJ1-2; v_call: TRBV18; cdr3_aa: CASSPGPDAIYGYTF
j_call: TRBJ2-3; v_call: TRBV5-1; cdr3_aa: CASSLQTGGEHTQYF
j_call: TRBJ1-2; v_call: TRBV6-5; cdr3_aa: CASSGGPLYGYTF
j_call: TRBJ2-5; v_call: TRBV9; cdr3_aa: CASSVGARAEGETQYF
j_call: TRBJ2-7; v_call: TRBV14; cdr3_aa: CASSQDSWQYF
j_call: TRBJ2-1; v_call: TRBV18; cdr3_aa: CASSPASGDNEQFF
j_call: TRBJ2-5; v_call: TRBV12-3/TRBV12-4; cdr3_aa: CASSPSGQETQYF
j_call: TRBJ2-7; v_call: TRBV5-8; cdr3_aa: CASSFQGGSYEQYF
j_call: TRBJ2-3; v_call: TRBV5-1; cdr3_aa: CASSWGLRWEDTQYF
j_call: TRBJ1-5; v_call: TRBV12-3/TRBV12-4; cdr3_aa: CASSLGRDQPQHF
j_call: TRBJ1-4; v_call: TRBV20-1; cdr3_aa: CSASGTGAVDEKLFF
j_call: TRBJ2-5; v_call: TRBV12-3/TRBV12-4; cdr3_aa: CASSLTSPGTQYF
j_call: TRBJ2-7; v_call: TRBV20-1; cdr3_aa: CSAREAGTYKQYF
j_call: TRBJ2-2; v_call: TRBV10-3; cdr3_aa: CAISVGAGNSLNTGELFF